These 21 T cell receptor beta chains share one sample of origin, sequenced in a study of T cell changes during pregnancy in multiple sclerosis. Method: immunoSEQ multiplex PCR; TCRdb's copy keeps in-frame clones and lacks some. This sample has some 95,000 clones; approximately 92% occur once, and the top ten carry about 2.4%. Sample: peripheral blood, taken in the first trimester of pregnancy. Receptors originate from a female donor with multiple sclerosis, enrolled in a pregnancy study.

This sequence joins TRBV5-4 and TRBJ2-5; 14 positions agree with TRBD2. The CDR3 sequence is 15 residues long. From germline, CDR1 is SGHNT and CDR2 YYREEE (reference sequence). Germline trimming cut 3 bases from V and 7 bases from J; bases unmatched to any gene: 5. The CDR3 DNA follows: TGTGCCAGCAGCTCGGGACTAGCGGGAGACGGGACCCAGTACTTC. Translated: CASSSGLAGDGTQYF.

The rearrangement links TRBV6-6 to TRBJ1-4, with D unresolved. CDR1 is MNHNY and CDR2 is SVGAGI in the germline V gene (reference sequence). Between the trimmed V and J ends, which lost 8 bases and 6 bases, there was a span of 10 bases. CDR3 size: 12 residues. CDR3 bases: TGTGCCAGCGGTCCTATGGATGAAAAACTGTTTTTT. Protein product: CASGPMDEKLFF.

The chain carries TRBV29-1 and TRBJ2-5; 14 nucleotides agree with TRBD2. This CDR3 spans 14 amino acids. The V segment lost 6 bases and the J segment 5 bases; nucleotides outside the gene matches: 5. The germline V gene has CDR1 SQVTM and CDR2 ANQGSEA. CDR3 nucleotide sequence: TGCAGCGTAGGGACTAGCGGGAGCTCGGAGACCCAGTACTTC. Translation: CSVGTSGSSETQYF.

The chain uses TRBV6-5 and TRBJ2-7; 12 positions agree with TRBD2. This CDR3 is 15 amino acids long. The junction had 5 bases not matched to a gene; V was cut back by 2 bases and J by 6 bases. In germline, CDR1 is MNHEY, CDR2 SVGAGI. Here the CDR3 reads CASSYRTSGNREQYF. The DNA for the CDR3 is TGTGCCAGCAGTTACCGGACTAGCGGGAATCGCGAGCAGTACTTC.

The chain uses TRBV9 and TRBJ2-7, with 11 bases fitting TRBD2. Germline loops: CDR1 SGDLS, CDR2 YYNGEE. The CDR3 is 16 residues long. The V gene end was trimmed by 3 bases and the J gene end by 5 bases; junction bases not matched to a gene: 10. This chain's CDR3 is CASSATSGRMTDEQYF. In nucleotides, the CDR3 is TGTGCCAGCAGCGCTACTAGCGGGAGAATGACGGACGAGCAGTACTTC.

CDR3 nucleotide sequence: TGCAGCCCCACGCGCACAGGGTCGACAGATACGCAGTATTTT. Translation: CSPTRTGSTDTQYF. This chain joins TRBV29-1 and TRBJ2-3; weak D call: TRBD1 (6 bases). The V gene lost 8 bases and the J gene lost 3 bases, with 18 bases spanning the gap. This CDR3 spans 14 amino acids. Germline V gives CDR1 SQVTM, CDR2 ANQGSEA.

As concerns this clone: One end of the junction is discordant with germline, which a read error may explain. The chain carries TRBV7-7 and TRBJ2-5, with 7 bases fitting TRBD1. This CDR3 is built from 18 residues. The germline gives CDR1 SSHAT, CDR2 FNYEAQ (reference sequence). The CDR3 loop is CASSSLGGALTGQETQYF. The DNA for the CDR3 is TGTGCTAGCAGCTCCTTAGGGGGCGCGTTGACGGGACAAGAGACCCAGTACTTC.

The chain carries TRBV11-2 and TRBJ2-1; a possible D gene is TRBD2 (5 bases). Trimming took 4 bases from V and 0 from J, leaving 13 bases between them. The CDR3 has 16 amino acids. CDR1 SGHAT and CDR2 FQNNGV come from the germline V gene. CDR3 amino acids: CASSSISGPSYNEQFF. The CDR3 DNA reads TGTGCCAGCAGCTCAATAAGCGGACCCTCCTACAATGAGCAGTTCTTC.

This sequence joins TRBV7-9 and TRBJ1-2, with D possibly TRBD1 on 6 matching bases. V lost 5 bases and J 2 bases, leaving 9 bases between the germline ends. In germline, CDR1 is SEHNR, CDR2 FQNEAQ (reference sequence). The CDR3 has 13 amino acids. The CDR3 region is CASSKQGNYGYTF. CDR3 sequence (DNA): TGTGCCAGCAGCAAACAGGGAAACTATGGCTACACCTTC. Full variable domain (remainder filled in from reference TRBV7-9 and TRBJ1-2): DTGVSQNPRHKITKRGQNVTFRCDPISEHNRLYWYRQTLGQGPEFLTYFQNEAQLEKSRLLSDRFSAERPKGSFSTLEIQRTEQGDSAMYLCASSKQGNYGYTFGSGTRLTVV.

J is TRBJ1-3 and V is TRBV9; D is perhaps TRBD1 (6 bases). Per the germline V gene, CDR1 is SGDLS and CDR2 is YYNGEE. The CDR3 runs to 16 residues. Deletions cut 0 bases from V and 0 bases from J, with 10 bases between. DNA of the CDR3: TGTGCCAGCAGCGTAGAGGACAGACTCTCTGGAAACACCATATATTTT. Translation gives CASSVEDRLSGNTIYF.

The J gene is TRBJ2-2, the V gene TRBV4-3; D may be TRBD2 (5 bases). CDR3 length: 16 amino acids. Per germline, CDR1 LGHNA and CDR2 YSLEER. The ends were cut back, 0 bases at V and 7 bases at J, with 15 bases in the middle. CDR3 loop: CASSQDWNGMGGELFF. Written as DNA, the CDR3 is TGCGCCAGCAGCCAAGATTGGAACGGGATGGGCGGGGAGCTGTTTTTT.

The CDR3: CASSDRGSNQPQHF. CDR3 nucleotide sequence: TGTGCCAGCAGTGACAGGGGTAGCAATCAGCCCCAGCATTTT. V is TRBV28 and J is TRBJ1-5; 8 nucleotides align to TRBD1. Germline CDR1 is MDHEN and CDR2 is SYDVKM. The CDR3 runs 14 residues. J gave up 0 bases and V 5 bases, and 0 bases lay outside the gene matches.

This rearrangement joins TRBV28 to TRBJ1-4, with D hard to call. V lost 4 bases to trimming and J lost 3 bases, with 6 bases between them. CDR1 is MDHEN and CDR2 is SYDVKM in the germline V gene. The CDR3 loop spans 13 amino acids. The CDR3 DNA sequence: TGTGCCAGCAGTTCAGGTGCTAATGAAAAACTGTTTTTT. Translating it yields CASSSGANEKLFF. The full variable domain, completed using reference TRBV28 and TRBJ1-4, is DVKVTQSSRYLVKRTGEKVFLECVQDMDHENMFWYRQDPGLGLRLIYFSYDVKMKEKGDIPEGYSVSREKKERFSLILESASTNQTSMYLCASSSGANEKLFFGSGTQLSVL.

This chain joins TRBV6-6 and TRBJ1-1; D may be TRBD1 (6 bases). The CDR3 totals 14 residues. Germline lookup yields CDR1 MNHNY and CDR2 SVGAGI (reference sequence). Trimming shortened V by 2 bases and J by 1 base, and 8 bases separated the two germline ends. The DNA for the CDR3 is TGTGCCAGCAGTTACCCGGGACAGAACACTGAAGCTTTCTTT. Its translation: CASSYPGQNTEAFF.

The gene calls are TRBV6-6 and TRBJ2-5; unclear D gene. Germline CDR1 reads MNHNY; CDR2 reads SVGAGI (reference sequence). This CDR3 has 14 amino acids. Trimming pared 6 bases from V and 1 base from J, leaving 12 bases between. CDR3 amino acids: CASRSDTGQETQYF. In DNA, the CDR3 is TGTGCCAGCAGGTCCGACACCGGCCAAGAGACCCAGTACTTC.

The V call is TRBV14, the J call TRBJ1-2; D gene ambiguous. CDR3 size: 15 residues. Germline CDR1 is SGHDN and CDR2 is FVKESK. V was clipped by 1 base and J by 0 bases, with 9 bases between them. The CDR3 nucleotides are TGTGCCAGCAGCCAAGTGACCGGGGCTAACTATGGCTACACCTTC. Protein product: CASSQVTGANYGYTF.

For the CDR3, the DNA is TGCAGTGCTAGATGGCAGGCCCTCCAGTACTTC. This translates into CSARWQALQYF. The chain recombines TRBV20-1 with TRBJ2-7; no clear D gene. Germline V gene lookup returns CDR1 DFQATT and CDR2 SNEGSKA (reference sequence). Trimming left V 2 bases short and J 10 bases short, with 12 bases between. The CDR3 consists of 11 residues.

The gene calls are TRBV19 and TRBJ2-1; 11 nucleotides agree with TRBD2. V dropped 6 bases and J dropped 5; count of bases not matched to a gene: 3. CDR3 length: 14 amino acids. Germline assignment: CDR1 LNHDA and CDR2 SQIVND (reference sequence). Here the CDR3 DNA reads TGTGCCAGTAGCTGGACTAGCGGGCACAATGAGCAGTTCTTC. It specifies CASSWTSGHNEQFF.

The CDR3 loop is CAISESNMGQGARDHEKLFF. The CDR3 DNA reads TGTGCCATCAGTGAGTCGAACATGGGACAGGGGGCGCGGGACCATGAAAAACTGTTTTTT. This chain joins TRBV10-3 and TRBJ1-4, with 12 bases identical to TRBD1. Germline V gene sequence: CDR1 ENHRY, CDR2 SYGVKD. Unmatched junction bases numbered 14, after V lost 0 bases and J lost 6 bases. This CDR3 region has 20 residues.

The CDR3 bases are TGCAGCGGGAGATACCAAGAGACCCAGTACTTC. It specifies CSGRYQETQYF. This sequence joins TRBV29-1 and TRBJ2-5; no definite D call. This CDR3 comprises 11 residues. Germline values: CDR1 SQVTM, CDR2 ANQGSEA. The V and J ends lost 7 bases and 0 bases respectively, with 6 bases between them.

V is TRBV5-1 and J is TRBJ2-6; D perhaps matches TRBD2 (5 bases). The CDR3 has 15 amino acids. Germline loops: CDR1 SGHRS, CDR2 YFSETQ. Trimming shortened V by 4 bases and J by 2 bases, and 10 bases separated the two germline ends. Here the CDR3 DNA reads TGCGCCAGCAGCGAGGGTTCAGCTGGGGCCAACGTCCTGACTTTC. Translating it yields CASSEGSAGANVLTF.